The T cell receptor (beta chain) under discussion was sequenced for a study of glioma-infiltrating T cells. This clonotype showed up many times. Its target is unknown. The junction had 7 bases not matched to a gene; V was cut back by 8 bases and J by 4 bases. Germline values: CDR1 MNHNS, CDR2 SASEGT. The CDR3 is made up of 13 amino acids. Using RNA template, CDR3s of TCR alpha and beta were amplified with iRepertoire arm-PCR. For one-step reverse transcription and amplification, 100-400 ng of tissue mRNA or PBMC total RNA was used. TCRdb independently ran MiXCR on the multiplex PCR reads; one entry per CDR3 protein. The sample yields 100,000 to 150,000 distinct CDR3 sequences, about 23% seen once. Overall study results and limits: Very few CDR3 sequences were shared between tissue and blood. Above-expected tissue-blood divergence occurred in all gliomas, most in low-grade ones.

Material for sequencing was glioma tissue, nonneoplastic brain tissue, or PBMCs (not recorded which). The sequence was collected from a human donor with low-grade glioma or glioblastoma, undergoing nonglioma brain surgery, or in good health (not recorded which). The rearrangement links TRBV6-1 to TRBJ2-5; TRBD2 aligns across 7 bases. The CDR3 loop reads CASHLAGGETQYF. DNA of the CDR3: TGTGCCAGCCACTTAGCGGGTGGAGAGACCCAGTACTTC.